One sample yielded the 18 T cell receptor beta chains listed below, sequenced in a study of cytomegalovirus exposure and HLA in healthy donors. Data came from immunoSEQ multiplex PCR; TCRdb stores just in-frame clones and leaves some out. The table lists 80,000 to 95,000 clones, roughly 95% of them singletons. The sequencing input was PBMCs. The receptors originated from a young woman in good health and CMV-seronegative.

The DNA for the CDR3 is TGTGCCAGCAGCCACGCCGGGACAGTCGTCTCCTACGAGCAGTACTTC. It translates to CASSHAGTVVSYEQYF. This sequence joins TRBV14 and TRBJ2-7, with TRBD1 identical over 7 bases. The junction had 8 bases not matched to a gene; V was cut back by 3 bases and J by 0 bases. This CDR3 has 16 amino acids. Germline CDR1 reads SGHDN; CDR2 reads FVKESK.

CDR3 amino acids: CASSYSVTSGKDTQYF. The CDR3 bases are TGTGCCAGCAGTTACTCAGTTACTAGCGGGAAGGATACGCAGTATTTT. The rearrangement joins TRBV6-5 to TRBJ2-3, with TRBD2 matching over 10 bases. V was clipped by 0 bases and J by 6 bases; unmatched bases: 6. The CDR3 runs 16 residues. CDR1 and CDR2 from the germline V gene are MNHEY and SVGAGI.

The chain couples TRBV29-1 to TRBJ1-1; D is unclear. V was pared by 5 bases and J by 4 bases, with 11 bases between. Germline V gives CDR1 SQVTM, CDR2 ANQGSEA. The CDR3 is 12 amino acids. CDR3 amino acids: CSVRGGGTEAFF. The CDR3, as DNA: TGCAGCGTTCGGGGAGGTGGCACTGAAGCTTTCTTT. Based on the CDR3 plus reference TRBV29-1 and TRBJ1-1, the full variable domain is SAVISQKPSRDICQRGTSLTIQCQVDSQVTMMFWYRQQPGQSLTLIATANQGSEATYESGFVIDKFPISRPNLTFSTLTVSNMSPEDSSIYLCSVRGGGTEAFFGQGTRLTVV.

The chain employs TRBV28 and TRBJ2-7; perhaps TRBD2 as D (6 bases). Trimming took off 5 bases at V and 12 bases at J, with 23 bases between the two ends. Germline V gene lookup returns CDR1 MDHEN and CDR2 SYDVKM. This CDR3 contains 14 residues. The DNA of the CDR3 is TGTGCCAGCAGTCCGGAGGTAGCGGAATCCTTCGGGTACTTC. This encodes CASSPEVAESFGYF.

The chain recombines TRBV19 with TRBJ2-1; 7 positions match TRBD1. From germline, CDR1 is LNHDA and CDR2 SQIVND (reference sequence). The CDR3 extends over 15 amino acids. The ends lost 3 bases at V and 4 bases at J; junction bases unmatched: 6. The CDR3 DNA reads as TGTGCCAGTAGTATCGAGGGGGCGGTTTACAATGAGCAGTTCTTC. Protein sequence: CASSIEGAVYNEQFF.

This clone has just one count. V usage is TRBV7-2 and J usage is TRBJ2-7; TRBD2 aligns across 9 bases. Germline trimming cut 1 base from V and 3 bases from J; bases unmatched to any gene: 7. From germline, CDR1 is SGHTA and CDR2 FQGNSA. CDR3 length: 16 residues. CDR3 nucleotides: TGTGCCAGCAGCTTAGATCCTAGCGGGGCCCTCTACGAGCAGTACTTC. Residues: CASSLDPSGALYEQYF.

The chain uses TRBV29-1 and TRBJ1-3; 7 bases map to TRBD1. CDR1 and CDR2 from the germline V gene are SQVTM and ANQGSEA. With 5 bases clipped from V and 2 bases from J, the junction kept 9 bases outside the gene matches. The CDR3 is 15 amino acids. The CDR3 region has the DNA TGCAGCGTTCCTTACGTTGACAGGGCTGGAAACACCATATATTTT. Protein product: CSVPYVDRAGNTIYF.

The chain couples TRBV7-9 to TRBJ2-7; 7 bases are shared with TRBD1. J lost 2 bases, V lost 5 bases, and 3 bases had no gene match. From germline, CDR1 is SEHNR and CDR2 FQNEAQ (reference sequence). The CDR3 runs 13 residues. The CDR3 protein is CASSPGGTYEQYF. In DNA form, the CDR3 reads TGTGCCAGCAGCCCAGGGGGAACCTACGAGCAGTACTTC.

V usage is TRBV19 and J usage is TRBJ2-7; 10 nucleotides align to TRBD2. The CDR3 is made up of 14 amino acids. Germline values: CDR1 LNHDA, CDR2 SQIVND (reference sequence). V lost 7 bases and J lost 5; bases outside the gene matches: 8. CDR3 nucleotides: TGTGCCAGTACCTCTAGCGGGAGTGTCGACGAGCAGTACTTC. Its translation is CASTSSGSVDEQYF.

This chain links TRBV12-5 with TRBJ1-2, with D perhaps TRBD1 (5 bases). With 1 base removed from V and 3 bases from J, the gap between germline ends came to 12 bases. CDR3 size: 15 residues. Germline lookup yields CDR1 LGHNT and CDR2 FRNRAP. CDR3 in amino acids: CASGLDGGSYYGYTF. The CDR3 DNA follows: TGTGCTAGTGGTTTGGACGGGGGAAGCTACTATGGCTACACCTTC.

J is TRBJ1-2 and V is TRBV6-5; TRBD1 is a possible D gene (5 bases). The ends were cut back, 4 bases at V and 6 bases at J, with 9 bases in the middle. The germline CDR1 and CDR2 sequences are MNHEY and SVGAGI. The CDR3 runs 12 residues. The CDR3 reads CASSSSQDGYTF. The DNA of the CDR3 is TGTGCCAGCAGTTCCTCACAGGATGGCTACACCTTC.

The V gene is TRBV27, the J gene TRBJ2-7; 7 bases agree with TRBD2. Germline CDR1 MNHEY, CDR2 SMNVEV (reference sequence). Germline trimming cut 5 bases from V and 2 bases from J; bases unmatched to any gene: 18. CDR3 size: 18 residues. The CDR3 loop reads CASSPTFPFLAATYEQYF. For the CDR3, the DNA is TGTGCCAGCAGTCCAACCTTTCCATTTCTAGCGGCCACCTACGAGCAGTACTTC.

The chain recombines TRBV5-1 with TRBJ2-5; 8 nucleotides line up with TRBD1. Looked up from germline, CDR1 is SGHRS and CDR2 is YFSETQ. V lost 4 bases, J lost 1 base, and 9 bases stayed unmatched. This CDR3 has 16 residues. CDR3 residues: CASSEDQGAPQETQYF. In nucleotides, the CDR3 is TGCGCCAGCAGCGAGGATCAGGGGGCGCCCCAAGAGACCCAGTACTTC. Variable domain in full (rest from reference TRBV5-1 and TRBJ2-5): KAGVTQTPRYLIKTRGQQVTLSCSPISGHRSVSWYQQTPGQGLQFLFEYFSETQRNKGNFPGRFSGRQFSNSRSEMNVSTLELGDSALYLCASSEDQGAPQETQYFGPGTRLLVL.

The rearrangement uses TRBV27 and TRBJ2-2; no clear D. CDR1 and CDR2 from the germline V gene are MNHEY and SMNVEV (reference sequence). The CDR3 extends over 15 amino acids. Between the trimmed V and J ends, which lost 4 bases and 0 bases, there was a span of 9 bases. The CDR3 spells CASSWAGSNTGELFF. As DNA, the CDR3 is TGTGCCAGCAGTTGGGCAGGCTCGAACACCGGGGAGCTGTTTTTT.

The chain is built from TRBV7-9 and TRBJ1-5, with a tentative D call TRBD1 (5 bases). Trimming removed 0 bases at V and 9 bases at J, with 15 bases between. CDR1 and CDR2 from the germline V gene are SEHNR and FQNEAQ (reference sequence). This CDR3 contains 15 residues. The CDR3 DNA follows: TGTGCCAGCAGCTTAGCCCCAGGGAAGAATGGGCCCCAGCATTTT. Residues: CASSLAPGKNGPQHF.

The chain has TRBV5-1 and TRBJ2-1; 8 bases fit TRBD2. J was trimmed by 10 bases and V by 7 bases; bases with no gene match: 10. Germline lookup yields CDR1 SGHRS and CDR2 YFSETQ. CDR3 length equals 13 residues. The DNA of the CDR3 is TGCGCCAGCGCCAGGACTAGCACGATAGAGCAGTTCTTC. This sequence encodes CASARTSTIEQFF.

The chain carries TRBV5-1 and TRBJ2-5; 9 bases are a match to TRBD1. Germline values: CDR1 SGHRS, CDR2 YFSETQ. This CDR3 has 15 amino acids. Trimming cost V 0 bases and J 4 bases; bases outside gene matches: 4. CDR3 bases: TGCGCCAGCAGCTTGGGACAGGGGGGGCGAGAGACCCAGTACTTC. Protein: CASSLGQGGRETQYF.

This clone was recorded once. The chain has TRBV27 and TRBJ1-2; D gene ambiguous. The germline V and J ends were trimmed by 5 bases and 2 bases, with 12 bases remaining between them. This CDR3 spans 14 amino acids. Germline-derived CDR1 and CDR2 are MNHEY and SMNVEV (reference sequence). Written as DNA, the CDR3 is TGTGCCAGCAGTGGAGACTACGGGAACTATGGCTACACCTTC. It translates to CASSGDYGNYGYTF.